The subject of this entry is one TCR beta chain. This entry belongs to a study of blood T cell repertoires in COVID-19. Some clones are missing from TCRdb's copy, which holds only in-frame ones; the method was immunoSEQ multiplex PCR. The repertoire consists of fewer than 350,000 clones, with roughly 86% occurring once and the leading ten covering about 8.7%. Trimming at V came to 5 bases and at J to 10 bases, leaving 7 bases not matched to a gene. The germline V gene has CDR1 MNHNY and CDR2 SVGAGI (reference sequence). The length of the CDR3 is 12 residues. The TCR was taken from a man aged 40-49 years with active or convalescent COVID-19. The material sequenced was peripheral blood. V and J are TRBV6-6 and TRBJ1-1, with 7 positions matching TRBD1. The CDR3 DNA reads as TGTGCCAGCAGTCAAGGGCAGGGGGGAGCTTTCTTT. Translating gives CASSQGQGGAFF.